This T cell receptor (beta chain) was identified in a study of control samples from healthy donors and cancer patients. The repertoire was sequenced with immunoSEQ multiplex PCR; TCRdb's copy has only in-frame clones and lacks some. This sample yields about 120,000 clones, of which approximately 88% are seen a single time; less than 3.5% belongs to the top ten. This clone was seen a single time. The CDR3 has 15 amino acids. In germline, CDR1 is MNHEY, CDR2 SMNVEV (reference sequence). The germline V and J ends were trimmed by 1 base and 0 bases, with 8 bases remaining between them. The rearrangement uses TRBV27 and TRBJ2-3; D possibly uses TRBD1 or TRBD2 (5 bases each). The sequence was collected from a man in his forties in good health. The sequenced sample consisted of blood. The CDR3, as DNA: TGTGCCAGCAGTTTATTGTGGGGGAGCACAGATACGCAGTATTTT. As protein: CASSLLWGSTDTQYF.